This T cell receptor (beta chain) was observed in a study of blood T cell repertoires in COVID-19. Germline CDR1 is SGHDN and CDR2 is FVKESK. V was clipped by 4 bases and J by 0 bases; unmatched bases: 3. The CDR3 is 14 amino acids. Generated by immunoSEQ multiplex PCR, the TCRdb table keeps only in-frame clones and is missing some. Counted here are fewer than 150,000 clones, less than 90% occurring once; the ten biggest clones make up roughly 18%. There are a few counts of this clone. In terms of age and location, participants ranged from roughly 18 to 95 years and lived in roughly 22 US areas. The study counted Cohort 3 donors as recovered given two negative PCRs, clearance, or symptom resolution.

The sample consisted of PBMCs or T cells enriched from blood (not recorded which). This chain joins TRBV14 and TRBJ2-7; 7 bases match TRBD1. The receptor comes from a man aged 25 to 40 who had recovered from COVID-19. The CDR3 DNA is TGTGCCAGCAGCCGGGACAGCACCTCCTACGAGCAGTACTTC. Translated, it gives CASSRDSTSYEQYF. The full variable domain, rest sourced from reference TRBV14 and TRBJ2-7, is EAGVTQFPSHSVIEKGQTVTLRCDPISGHDNLYWYRRVMGKEIKFLLHFVKESKQDESGMPNNRFLAERTGGTYSTLKVQPAELEDSGVYFCASSRDSTSYEQYFGPGTRLTVT.